Each of the 27 T cell receptor beta chains below was sequenced from the same sample in a study of blood T cells in healthy people across ages. Then a second PCR, running roughly 6 to 12 cycles, was carried out with a sample-barcoded 5' primer and a J-beta primer mix. TCRdb reprocessed the 5' RACE reads via MiXCR and lists one record per CDR3 protein. Of 920,000 or so distinct CDR3 sequences listed, more than 35% were seen once; the top ten hold about 19%. The source material was blood. These receptors all come from a woman in her sixties or seventies in good health.

The chain employs TRBV2 and TRBJ2-7; 8 bases align to TRBD1. Germline-derived CDR1 and CDR2 are SNHLY and FYNNEI. This CDR3 spans 13 amino acids. The ends lost 7 bases at V and 4 bases at J; junction bases unmatched: 6. The CDR3 DNA follows: TGTGCCAGCATTGACAGGGGATTTTACGAGCAGTACTTC. The encoded protein is CASIDRGFYEQYF.

This clonotype was seen a handful of times. This sequence joins TRBV10-2 and TRBJ2-7; 9 nucleotides align to TRBD1. The CDR3 contains 14 residues. The trim removed 8 bases at V and 4 bases at J, leaving 9 bases unmatched. The germline CDR1 and CDR2 sequences are WSHSY and SAAADI. The CDR3 DNA sequence: TGCGCCAGCTCCTCCCCGACAGGGGGGTACGAGCAGTACTTC. Protein: CASSSPTGGYEQYF.

Comment on this clonotype: A much larger clone differs from this one at a single base, so this may be a read error. The chain links TRBV10-3 to TRBJ2-5; D is ambiguous. Judging by the DNA end, TRBJ2-7 fits better; the J call may be wrong. CDR1 and CDR2 (germline): ENHRY, SYGVKD. The CDR3 is made up of 13 amino acids. The chain's CDR3 is CAIRPAHGGEQYF. DNA for the CDR3: TGTGCCATCAGGCCCGCCCATGGCGGCGAGCAGTACTTC.

The J gene is TRBJ2-1, the V gene TRBV6-2 or TRBV6-3, with unresolved D. The CDR3 runs to 15 residues. CDR1 and CDR2 from the germline V gene are MNHEY and SVGEGT. Between the trimmed V and J ends, which lost 4 bases and 1 base, there was a span of 11 bases. The CDR3 loop reads CASSSAHESYNEQFF. The CDR3 DNA is TGTGCCAGCAGTTCGGCGCACGAATCCTACAATGAGCAGTTCTTC.

The rearrangement joins TRBV4-1 to TRBJ2-6, with TRBD2 matching 15 bases. Germline assignment: CDR1 MGHRA and CDR2 YSYEKL. The V segment lost 4 bases and the J segment 0 bases; nucleotides outside the gene matches: 7. The CDR3 runs to 20 residues. This CDR3 reads CASSRGLAGGPGSGANVLTF. DNA for the CDR3: TGCGCCAGCAGCCGTGGACTAGCGGGAGGGCCAGGCTCTGGGGCCAACGTCCTGACTTTC.

In the case of this clonotype: Its ends do not fully match the called genes, so a read error is possible. The chain carries TRBV14 and TRBJ1-2; D remains ambiguous. CDR1 SGHDN and CDR2 FVKESK come from the germline V gene. The CDR3 length is 14 residues. The DNA for the CDR3 is TGTACCAGCAGCCAGAATCGGCAGGACTATGGCTACACCTTC. Translation gives CTSSQNRQDYGYTF.

This rearrangement joins TRBV12-3 or TRBV12-4 to TRBJ2-1; D tentatively reads TRBD1 or TRBD2 (6 bases each). The CDR3 runs 14 residues. With 3 bases removed from V and 5 bases from J, the gap between germline ends came to 11 bases. The CDR3 region is CASSFGGLNNEQFF. The CDR3 DNA sequence: TGTGCCAGCAGTTTTGGGGGGCTCAACAATGAGCAGTTCTTC.

The CDR3 protein is CASSERQGKNIQYF. CDR3 in DNA: TGTGCCAGCAGTGAGAGGCAAGGCAAAAACATTCAGTACTTC. The genes are TRBV2 and TRBJ2-4; D is undetermined. The ends were cut back, 3 bases at V and 3 bases at J, with 9 bases in the middle. Germline CDR1 and CDR2: SNHLY and FYNNEI. This CDR3 comprises 14 residues.

The chain couples TRBV9 to TRBJ2-1; 12 bases map to TRBD2. Germline V gene lookup returns CDR1 SGDLS and CDR2 YYNGEE. This CDR3 region has 19 residues. After removal of 0 bases from V and 7 bases from J, the junction contained 14 bases not matched to a gene. As DNA, the CDR3 is TGTGCCAGCAGCGTAGTGCCCAGATCTCTAGCGGGAGGGCCAAATGAGCAGTTCTTC. Residues: CASSVVPRSLAGGPNEQFF. Combining the CDR3 with reference TRBV9 and TRBJ2-1 gives the whole variable domain DSGVTQTPKHLITATGQRVTLRCSPRSGDLSVYWYQQSLDQGLQFLIQYYNGEERAKGNILERFSAQQFPDLHSELNLSSLELGDSALYFCASSVVPRSLAGGPNEQFFGPGTRLTVL.

This chain's CDR3 is CASFKPPETQYF. The DNA of the CDR3 is TGTGCCAGCTTTAAGCCACCAGAGACCCAGTACTTC. This chain joins TRBV6-2 or TRBV6-3 and TRBJ2-5; no clear D. The length of the CDR3 is 12 residues. Germline values: CDR1 MNHEY, CDR2 SVGEGT. V was cut by 8 bases and J by 4 bases, with 11 bases left in between.

This chain connects TRBV12-3 or TRBV12-4 to TRBJ2-7; the D is unclear. This CDR3 is built from 12 residues. Trimming left V 6 bases short and J 7 bases short, with 13 bases between. CDR3 loop: CASRFTADEQYF. The CDR3 DNA reads as TGTGCCAGCAGATTTACAGCAGATGAGCAGTACTTC.

The chain has TRBV5-1 and TRBJ2-3; the D is unclear. Per germline, CDR1 SGHRS and CDR2 YFSETQ. The CDR3 runs 9 residues. Trimming left V 6 bases short and J 9 bases short, with 5 bases between. The CDR3 sequence is CASTITQYF. The CDR3 nucleotides read TGCGCCAGCACCATCACGCAGTATTTT.

This clonotype was observed a handful of times. The CDR3 loop is CASSPYGGSYEQYF. DNA for the CDR3: TGTGCCAGCAGCCCTTACGGGGGCTCCTACGAGCAGTACTTC. V gene TRBV27 combines with J gene TRBJ2-7, with TRBD2 as a possible D gene (6 bases). The CDR3 length is 14 residues. V was pared by 6 bases and J by 0 bases, with 12 bases between. The germline CDR1 and CDR2 sequences are MNHEY and SMNVEV (reference sequence).

CDR3 coding DNA: TGTGCCAGTACAAAGGGCAGCTATGGCTACACCTTC. It encodes CASTKGSYGYTF. The chain is built from TRBV19 and TRBJ1-2, with unresolved D. Germline CDR1 reads LNHDA; CDR2 reads SQIVND (reference sequence). V lost 7 bases and J lost 4, with 10 bases in between. The CDR3 length is 12 residues.

In this sample, this clonotype turned up a few times. The J gene is TRBJ1-2, the V gene TRBV28, with D possibly being TRBD1 (5 bases). The CDR3 is 13 residues long. Germline-derived CDR1 and CDR2 are MDHEN and SYDVKM. Trimming took off 10 bases at V and 2 bases at J, with 14 bases between the two ends. The CDR3 is CAISPRVNYGYTF. The CDR3 DNA reads TGTGCCATTAGCCCCAGGGTAAACTATGGCTACACCTTC.

The sample holds a few counts of this clonotype. The gene calls are TRBV9 and TRBJ2-3, with D tentatively TRBD1 or TRBD2 (5 bases each). The CDR3 loop spans 13 amino acids. From germline, CDR1 is SGDLS and CDR2 YYNGEE. V was pared by 3 bases and J by 5 bases, with 10 bases between. The CDR3 sequence is CASSGRDRDTQYF. In DNA, the CDR3 is TGTGCCAGCAGCGGCCGGGACCGAGATACGCAGTATTTT.

The genes are TRBV7-9 and TRBJ2-3; 7 nucleotides line up with TRBD2. J was trimmed by 2 bases and V by 6 bases; bases with no gene match: 14. Germline CDR1 and CDR2: SEHNR and FQNEAQ (reference sequence). This CDR3 has 17 amino acids. The CDR3 DNA reads TGTGCCAGCAGAGACCGACTAGCCACACCCGACACAGATACGCAGTATTTT. Encoded protein: CASRDRLATPDTDTQYF.

CDR3 residues: CASSFRALTQDNEQFF. The DNA for the CDR3 is TGTGCCAGCAGTTTTAGGGCTTTAACTCAAGACAATGAGCAGTTCTTC. This chain uses TRBV12-3 or TRBV12-4 with TRBJ2-1; no definite D call. Trimming took off 3 bases at V and 5 bases at J, with 17 bases between the two ends. The CDR3 has 16 amino acids.

The chain carries TRBV21-1 and TRBJ2-7; the listed D gene, TRBD1, was not tested against the DNA. TRBV21-1 is an annotated pseudogene. This CDR3 comprises 18 residues. CDR3 in DNA: TGTGCCAGCAGCAATCTTACGATAACCCGGACAGAACACTACGAGCAGTACTTC. Translating gives CASSNLTITRTEHYEQYF.

The table lists this clonotype with many counts. The CDR3 DNA follows: TGTGCCAGCAGCCCAGCCGGGACTAGCGGGAGATTCTCCCAGTACTTC. It specifies CASSPAGTSGRFSQYF. J is TRBJ2-5 and V is TRBV7-2; 14 nucleotides agree with TRBD2. The CDR3 is 16 amino acids. With V trimmed by 5 bases and J by 9 bases, 11 bases remained unmatched. The V gene's germline CDR1 is SGHTA and CDR2 FQGNSA.

This clonotype occurred a few times. V usage is TRBV20-1 and J usage is TRBJ2-3; D is possibly TRBD1 (5 bases). The CDR3 is 13 residues long. Germline V gives CDR1 DFQATT, CDR2 SNEGSKA (reference sequence). V lost 7 bases and J lost 4, with 15 bases in between. The CDR3 DNA is TGCAGTGTTGCGCCGGCAGGGTCAGATACGCAGTATTTT. This sequence encodes CSVAPAGSDTQYF.

The sample holds a few counts of this clonotype. The chain carries TRBV7-9 and TRBJ2-7; 8 bases line up with TRBD2. The CDR3 length is 18 residues. Germline-derived CDR1 and CDR2 are SEHNR and FQNEAQ (reference sequence). V gave up 5 bases and J gave up 3 bases; unmatched junction bases: 18. The CDR3 nucleotides are TGTGCCAGCAGCCCACCAACGGGGGTCGGGAGGGCTCGCTACGAGCAGTACTTC. Encoded protein: CASSPPTGVGRARYEQYF.

The chain carries TRBV5-1 and TRBJ2-1; no reliable D call. Between the trimmed V and J ends, which lost 4 bases and 1 base, there was a span of 9 bases. CDR3 size: 14 residues. The germline V gene has CDR1 SGHRS and CDR2 YFSETQ. The CDR3 reads CASSPADSYNEQFF. CDR3 in DNA: TGCGCCAGCAGCCCTGCGGATTCCTACAATGAGCAGTTCTTC.

There are a few counts of this clonotype. V gene TRBV29-1 combines with J gene TRBJ1-2, with D unclear. The CDR3 covers 12 residues. The germline V gene encodes CDR1 SQVTM and CDR2 ANQGSEA. Trimming cost V 7 bases and J 8 bases, with 17 bases left between them. The CDR3 DNA is TGCAGCGCCTACAGCTTCCAAGGGGGCTACACCTTC. Translating gives CSAYSFQGGYTF.

The rearrangement joins TRBV20-1 to TRBJ2-5; D is possibly TRBD1 (5 bases). Germline V CDR1 and CDR2: DFQATT, SNEGSKA (reference sequence). This CDR3 has 13 residues. Trimming took 5 bases from V and 0 from J, leaving 10 bases between them. The CDR3 nucleotides read TGCAGTGCTCGTCGACAGTACCAAGAGACCCAGTACTTC. Translated, it gives CSARRQYQETQYF.

The gene calls are TRBV4-2 and TRBJ2-3; weak D call: TRBD2 (6 bases). The CDR3 has 15 amino acids. The V end was cut by 4 bases, the J end by 3 bases, with 14 bases between. Germline lookup yields CDR1 LGHNA and CDR2 YNFKEQ. CDR3 bases: TGTGCCAGCAGCCCCGGGGGAGTTGAAACAGATACGCAGTATTTT. Protein product: CASSPGGVETDTQYF.

The chain joins TRBV6-1 to TRBJ1-5; 9 bases map to TRBD1. The CDR3 length is 15 residues. Looked up from germline, CDR1 is MNHNS and CDR2 is SASEGT. V gave up 6 bases and J gave up 6 bases; unmatched junction bases: 9. Written as DNA, the CDR3 is TGTGCCAGCAGGGAGCTAACAGGGGGCGGTCAGCCCCAGCATTTT. Translation: CASRELTGGGQPQHF.